This T cell receptor (beta chain) originates from a study of blood T cell repertoires in COVID-19. Turning to the study itself: COVID-19 samples collected from the United States, Italy and Spain covered acute and convalescent phases. T cells, B-cell-depleted T cells, or PBMCs provided the cDNA or gDNA that served as material.

A Seattle source enrolled patients during active infection and followed them longitudinally. This CDR3 contains 12 residues. V was shortened by 4 bases and J by 6 bases, with 6 bases between the two germline ends. Germline V lookup: CDR1 MNHEY, CDR2 SVGAGI. Libraries were prepared by immunoSEQ multiplex PCR; TCRdb keeps only in-frame clonotypes and omits some of them. The sample includes 150,000 to 200,000 clones, around 80% of them seen just once. The chain joins TRBV6-5 to TRBJ2-2; D gene ambiguous. The clonotype comes from a woman aged 55-70 years with COVID-19, enrolled during active disease. Sequences were obtained from peripheral blood. CDR3 region: CASSLSAGELFF. CDR3 coding DNA: TGTGCCAGCAGTTTGAGCGCCGGGGAGCTGTTTTTT.